Presented here are 30 T cell receptor beta chains from one specimen sequenced in a study of CD8 T cells in Susac syndrome. Random hexamers primed reverse transcription of about 0.45 to 1 ug RNA. TCRdb processed the immunoSEQ multiplex PCR reads anew with MiXCR; each CDR3 protein has one entry. The repertoire holds roughly 190,000 distinct CDR3 sequences, with 75% to 95% as singletons. Sequenced: CD4+ T cells from PBMCs. The receptors come from a human donor with Susac syndrome.

This chain links TRBV2 with TRBJ1-2; 8 positions match TRBD1. The V gene's germline CDR1 is SNHLY and CDR2 FYNNEI. This CDR3 is 12 amino acids long. V lost 6 bases, J lost 8 bases, and 5 bases stayed unmatched. The CDR3 DNA reads TGTGCCAGCAGGACAGGGGCTCGGGGCTACACCTTC. It is translated as CASRTGARGYTF. Full variable domain (rest looked up from reference TRBV2 and TRBJ1-2): EPEVTQTPSHQVTQMGQEVILRCVPISNHLYFYWYRQILGQKVEFLVSFYNNEISEKSEIFDDQFSVERPDGSNFTLKIRSTKLEDSAMYFCASRTGARGYTFGSGTRLTVV.

This chain uses TRBV20-1 with TRBJ1-2; D not resolved. Per germline, CDR1 DFQATT and CDR2 SNEGSKA (reference sequence). This CDR3 is 11 amino acids long. The V and J ends lost 3 bases and 3 bases respectively, with 5 bases between them. The CDR3 is CSASRDYGYTF. The CDR3 DNA sequence: TGCAGTGCTAGTCGCGACTATGGCTACACCTTC.

The CDR3 loop is CASSLVLTSGESDTQYF. CDR3 bases: TGTGCCAGCAGCTTGGTTTTGACTAGCGGGGAGAGCGATACGCAGTATTTT. The chain combines TRBV7-9 with TRBJ2-3, with 11 bases identical to TRBD2. V shed 3 bases, J shed 6 bases, and the junction held 11 bases outside the gene matches. The CDR3 consists of 17 residues. Per the germline V gene, CDR1 is SEHNR and CDR2 is FQNEAQ (reference sequence).

This sequence joins TRBV20-1 and TRBJ1-4; a possible D gene is TRBD1 (6 bases). The V end was cut by 4 bases, the J end by 3 bases, with 15 bases between. The length of the CDR3 is 15 residues. The germline gives CDR1 DFQATT, CDR2 SNEGSKA (reference sequence). CDR3 in DNA: TGCAGTGCTATAGACAGGACGCGCTCTAATGAAAAACTGTTTTTT. Protein product: CSAIDRTRSNEKLFF.

This clonotype has just one count. The chain recombines TRBV4-1 with TRBJ1-5; D call uncertain. Trimming shortened V by 4 bases and J by 1 base, and 11 bases separated the two germline ends. The CDR3 covers 15 residues. Germline CDR1 MGHRA, CDR2 YSYEKL. CDR3 loop: CASSRDGSSNQPQHF. The CDR3 bases are TGCGCCAGCAGCCGAGATGGGAGCAGCAATCAGCCCCAGCATTTT.

V is TRBV18 and J is TRBJ1-1, with D possibly TRBD1 on 6 matching bases. The length of the CDR3 is 16 residues. The germline V gene has CDR1 KGHSH and CDR2 LQKENI. V lost 3 bases, J lost 4 bases, and 18 bases lay in between. Here the CDR3 reads CASSPLAQGGGTEAFF. DNA of the CDR3: TGTGCCAGCTCACCCTTAGCACAGGGAGGGGGCACTGAAGCTTTCTTT.

V usage is TRBV9 and J usage is TRBJ1-1; D is undetermined. The CDR3 totals 14 residues. Between the trimmed V and J ends, which lost 4 bases and 7 bases, there was a span of 17 bases. Germline CDR1 and CDR2: SGDLS and YYNGEE. The CDR3 region is CASSPRMRPREAFF. The CDR3 DNA reads as TGTGCCAGCAGCCCCCGTATGAGGCCTCGTGAAGCTTTCTTT.

V and J are TRBV2 and TRBJ1-1; 7 positions match TRBD1. Germline-derived CDR1 and CDR2 are SNHLY and FYNNEI. The length of the CDR3 is 13 residues. V dropped 6 bases and J dropped 1; count of bases not matched to a gene: 2. CDR3 DNA sequence: TGTGCCAGCAGCGGACAGGCGAACACTGAAGCTTTCTTT. Residues: CASSGQANTEAFF.

The gene calls are TRBV27 and TRBJ2-2, with D possibly TRBD2 on 6 matching bases. Trimming shortened V by 7 bases and J by 4 bases, and 19 bases separated the two germline ends. The V gene's germline CDR1 is MNHEY and CDR2 SMNVEV (reference sequence). The CDR3 contains 16 residues. The CDR3 nucleotides read TGTGCCAGCACCGAAGGTGGAGGGGTTAGCACCGGGGAGCTGTTTTTT. It specifies CASTEGGGVSTGELFF.

This sequence joins TRBV12-3 or TRBV12-4 and TRBJ2-7, with 10 bases lining up with TRBD1. The CDR3 spans 14 residues. V lost 4 bases and J lost 4; bases outside the gene matches: 4. CDR3 in amino acids: CASSYRDRGYEQYF. The CDR3 coding sequence is TGTGCCAGCAGTTACCGGGACAGGGGTTACGAGCAGTACTTC.

V usage is TRBV7-9 and J usage is TRBJ2-5, with 8 bases identical to TRBD1. Germline V lookup: CDR1 SEHNR, CDR2 FQNEAQ (reference sequence). The CDR3 consists of 19 residues. V was pared by 5 bases and J by 7 bases, with 24 bases of the junction left unmatched. The CDR3 loop reads CASSRVSGTGTSSGGTQYF. Written as DNA, the CDR3 is TGTGCCAGCAGCCGAGTTTCCGGGACAGGCACGAGCTCCGGGGGGACCCAGTACTTC.

This clonotype has just one count. This chain links TRBV30 with TRBJ2-4; TRBD1 agrees at 8 bases. Losses at the gene ends were 1 base for V and 9 bases for J; bases not matched to a gene: 14. Per germline, CDR1 GTSNPN and CDR2 SVGIG (reference sequence). The CDR3 spans 16 residues. Written as DNA, the CDR3 is TGTGCCTGGAGTGAGGGGGGCAGGGGGCACGCAGGCATTCAGTACTTC. Translating gives CAWSEGGRGHAGIQYF.

J is TRBJ1-2 and V is TRBV4-1; 7 bases fit TRBD1. Germline V gives CDR1 MGHRA, CDR2 YSYEKL. The V gene end was trimmed by 3 bases and the J gene end by 5 bases; junction bases not matched to a gene: 6. The CDR3 covers 14 residues. CDR3 sequence (DNA): TGCGCCAGCAGCCACACCCGGGACAGTTATGGCTACACCTTC. Translating it yields CASSHTRDSYGYTF.

This sequence joins TRBV29-1 and TRBJ2-1; no clear D. Trimming took 5 bases from V and 9 from J, leaving 14 bases between them. The germline V gene has CDR1 SQVTM and CDR2 ANQGSEA. The CDR3 spans 12 residues. The CDR3: CSVTADLGEQFF. The CDR3 nucleotides read TGCAGCGTTACGGCAGACCTAGGTGAGCAGTTCTTC.

This chain connects TRBV6-5 to TRBJ2-1; a weak D match, TRBD1 (6 bases). V lost 1 base, J lost 2 bases, and 12 bases lay in between. The CDR3 is 16 amino acids. Germline-derived CDR1 and CDR2 are MNHEY and SVGAGI. CDR3 DNA sequence: TGTGCCAGCAGTTACTATCAGAAGGGGGCCTACAATGAGCAGTTCTTC. Its protein product is CASSYYQKGAYNEQFF.

The chain carries TRBV28 and TRBJ2-2; D is undetermined. V lost 9 bases to trimming and J lost 6 bases, with 17 bases between them. The CDR3 has 14 residues. Germline CDR1 reads MDHEN; CDR2 reads SYDVKM. The CDR3 sequence is CASTPGGLSGELFF. The CDR3 region has the DNA TGTGCCAGTACCCCGGGCGGTCTATCCGGGGAGCTGTTTTTT.

This rearrangement joins TRBV28 to TRBJ1-1, with 7 bases identical to TRBD1. Per the germline V gene, CDR1 is MDHEN and CDR2 is SYDVKM. The ends lost 4 bases at V and 4 bases at J; junction bases unmatched: 6. The CDR3 consists of 14 residues. For the CDR3, the DNA is TGTGCCAGCAGTTCCCCGACAGGGTTCACTGAAGCTTTCTTT. It codes for CASSSPTGFTEAFF.

V and J are TRBV6-5 and TRBJ1-5; 7 bases match TRBD1. V trimming: 2 bases; J trimming: 2 bases; junction bases outside the gene matches: 0. This CDR3 is 14 amino acids long. The germline V gene encodes CDR1 MNHEY and CDR2 SVGAGI. The CDR3: CASSYQGGNQPQHF. The CDR3 nucleotides read TGTGCCAGCAGTTACCAGGGGGGCAATCAGCCCCAGCATTTT.

V usage is TRBV7-6 and J usage is TRBJ1-5; D is perhaps TRBD1 (5 bases). Germline V gene lookup returns CDR1 SGHVS and CDR2 FNYEAQ. The germline V and J ends were trimmed by 5 bases and 5 bases, with 13 bases remaining between them. This CDR3 has 14 amino acids. CDR3 sequence (DNA): TGTGCCAGCAGCCGTGGACAAGGAGATCAGCCCCAGCATTTT. This gives the protein CASSRGQGDQPQHF.

CDR3 in amino acids: CASSFTSVNTGELFF. The CDR3 bases are TGTGCCAGCAGCTTCACTAGCGTAAACACCGGGGAGCTGTTTTTT. The chain is built from TRBV7-9 and TRBJ2-2, with TRBD2 identical over 7 bases. Germline assignment: CDR1 SEHNR and CDR2 FQNEAQ (reference sequence). V was pared by 3 bases and J by 2 bases, with 3 bases of the junction left unmatched. The CDR3 is 15 residues long.

CDR3 DNA: TGTGCCAGCAGCCACGGGGCGGGAGGCTACACCTTC. This gives the protein CASSHGAGGYTF. V and J are TRBV3-1 and TRBJ1-2; D perhaps matches TRBD1 (5 bases). This CDR3 contains 12 residues. Germline V lookup: CDR1 LGHDT, CDR2 YNNKEL (reference sequence). V was shortened by 3 bases and J by 8 bases, with 10 bases between the two germline ends.

The V and J genes are TRBV13 and TRBJ1-1, with unresolved D. V was clipped by 1 base and J by 3 bases, with 6 bases between them. The V gene's germline CDR1 is PRHDT and CDR2 FYEKMQ (reference sequence). This CDR3 comprises 13 residues. This CDR3 is CASSLDDHTEAFF. The CDR3 DNA is TGTGCCAGCAGCTTAGACGATCACACTGAAGCTTTCTTT.

In its sample, this clonotype was seen a few times. J is TRBJ1-3 and V is TRBV10-3; tentative D call: TRBD1 (5 bases). The CDR3 is 14 amino acids. Germline V lookup: CDR1 ENHRY, CDR2 SYGVKD. V shed 3 bases and J shed 3 bases, with 9 bases lying between them. The chain's CDR3 is CAISDDRFGNTIYF. For the CDR3, the DNA is TGTGCCATCAGTGATGACAGATTTGGAAACACCATATATTTT.

V is TRBV5-1 and J is TRBJ2-5; 11 positions match TRBD2. The CDR3 consists of 17 residues. Germline loops: CDR1 SGHRS, CDR2 YFSETQ. Trimming removed 4 bases from V and 1 base from J; junction bases left unmatched: 9. The CDR3 is CASSAGVAGGPQETQYF. CDR3 nucleotides: TGCGCCAGCAGCGCTGGAGTAGCGGGGGGGCCCCAAGAGACCCAGTACTTC.

The genes are TRBV7-9 and TRBJ1-1; no reliable D call. The germline V gene has CDR1 SEHNR and CDR2 FQNEAQ (reference sequence). The CDR3 has 14 amino acids. The germline V and J ends were trimmed by 7 bases and 0 bases, with 12 bases remaining between them. The CDR3 DNA is TGTGCCAGCATCCAAGGCTCCATGAACACTGAAGCTTTCTTT. Translating gives CASIQGSMNTEAFF.

The V call is TRBV5-4, the J call TRBJ1-1; D possibly corresponds to TRBD1 (5 bases). This CDR3 is built from 13 residues. Germline values: CDR1 SGHNT, CDR2 YYREEE (reference sequence). V was cut by 6 bases and J by 7 bases, with 16 bases left in between. The CDR3 is CASTSVEGNEAFF. The CDR3 region has the DNA TGTGCCAGCACCTCAGTGGAGGGGAATGAAGCTTTCTTT.

This clonotype was picked up one time. This rearrangement joins TRBV29-1 to TRBJ2-7; the D is unclear. Germline-derived CDR1 and CDR2 are SQVTM and ANQGSEA. Trimming cost V 6 bases and J 2 bases, with 11 bases left between them. The CDR3 is made up of 12 amino acids. CDR3: CSVHASTYEQYF. The CDR3 coding sequence is TGCAGCGTGCATGCTTCTACCTACGAGCAGTACTTC.

The rearrangement joins TRBV19 to TRBJ2-1; D possibly corresponds to TRBD2 (6 bases). Trimming removed 3 bases from V and 7 bases from J, with 22 bases in between. The CDR3 contains 17 residues. Germline loops: CDR1 LNHDA, CDR2 SQIVND (reference sequence). The CDR3 nucleotides are TGTGCCAGTAGTATGGCGGGCCCCGGGGGTCCCGCTAATGAGCAGTTCTTC. Its translation is CASSMAGPGGPANEQFF.

This chain links TRBV12-3 or TRBV12-4 with TRBJ1-1, with D unclear. Trimming left V 6 bases short and J 5 bases short, with 7 bases between. This CDR3 comprises 11 residues. CDR3 in amino acids: CASRSRTEAFF. The DNA of the CDR3 is TGTGCCAGCAGGTCACGGACTGAAGCTTTCTTT.

The chain has TRBV2 and TRBJ2-7, with TRBD1 matching over 9 bases. Germline assignment: CDR1 SNHLY and CDR2 FYNNEI. The CDR3 consists of 14 residues. V shed 5 bases and J 5 bases; nucleotides not matched to a gene: 7. The CDR3 coding sequence is TGTGCCAGCAGTCGGGACAGGGAAGGCAACGAGCAGTACTTC. This codes for CASSRDREGNEQYF.